Listed below are T cell receptor beta chains from one sample, sequenced in a study of shared clonotypes between healthy human individuals. Only in-frame clones appear in the TCRdb table, and some are missing; sequencing was by immunoSEQ multiplex PCR. The sample includes 300,000 to 400,000 clones, approximately 79% seen only once; the top ten take approximately 10%. The sequenced sample consisted of memory CD4+ T cells sorted from blood. The receptors originated from a man aged 25-45 years in good health. Each CDR3 is given with its conserved first and last residue. D genes are given only for firm matches. Clone size, where shown, is once, few, many, or a class for clones that have expanded.

J gene: TRBJ2-5
V gene: TRBV4-3
D gene: NA
clone size: many
CDR3 DNA: TGCGCCAGCAGCCAAGACAGGGAAGAGACCCAGTACTTC
CDR3 protein: CASSQDREETQYF

J gene: TRBJ1-1
V gene: TRBV18
D gene: NA
clone size: NA
CDR3 DNA: TGTGCCAGCTCACGGGAGGGGGTCTCGAACACTGAAGCTTTCTTT
CDR3 protein: CASSREGVSNTEAFF

J gene: TRBJ2-1
V gene: TRBV7-9
D gene: TRBD1
clone size: NA
CDR3 DNA: TGTGCCAGCAGCCGACAGGGTATCGGCGATGAGCAGTTCTTC
CDR3 protein: CASSRQGIGDEQFF

J gene: TRBJ2-3
V gene: TRBV18
D gene: NA
clone size: NA
CDR3 DNA: TGTGCCAGCTCATCGCTACAAAACCCCCCAGATACGCAGTATTTT
CDR3 protein: CASSSLQNPPDTQYF

J gene: TRBJ1-5
V gene: TRBV2
D gene: TRBD1
clone size: medium-sized
CDR3 DNA: TGTGCCAGCAGTTTCGACAGGGGCAATCAGCCCCAGCATTTT
CDR3 protein: CASSFDRGNQPQHF

J gene: TRBJ2-7
V gene: TRBV20-1
D gene: NA
clone size: NA
CDR3 DNA: TGCAGTGCTAGTATGGTGTGGGAGCAGTACTTC
CDR3 protein: CSASMVWEQYF

J gene: TRBJ1-5
V gene: TRBV19
D gene: NA
clone size: few
CDR3 DNA: TGTGCCAGTAGTATGGGCTACAGTCGTCAGCCCCAGCATTTT
CDR3 protein: CASSMGYSRQPQHF

J gene: TRBJ2-1
V gene: TRBV5-6
D gene: NA
clone size: NA
CDR3 DNA: TGTGCCAGCAGCTTGTGGCCAGGGGAAAAAGAGCAGTTCTTC
CDR3 protein: CASSLWPGEKEQFF

J gene: TRBJ2-3
V gene: TRBV28
D gene: TRBD2
clone size: NA
CDR3 DNA: TGTGCCAGTCCGGGACTAGCGACCACAGATACGCAGTATTTT
CDR3 protein: CASPGLATTDTQYF

J gene: TRBJ1-5
V gene: TRBV2
D gene: TRBD1
clone size: NA
CDR3 DNA: TGTGCCAGCAAAGGACAGGCCAATCAGCCCCAGCATTTT
CDR3 protein: CASKGQANQPQHF